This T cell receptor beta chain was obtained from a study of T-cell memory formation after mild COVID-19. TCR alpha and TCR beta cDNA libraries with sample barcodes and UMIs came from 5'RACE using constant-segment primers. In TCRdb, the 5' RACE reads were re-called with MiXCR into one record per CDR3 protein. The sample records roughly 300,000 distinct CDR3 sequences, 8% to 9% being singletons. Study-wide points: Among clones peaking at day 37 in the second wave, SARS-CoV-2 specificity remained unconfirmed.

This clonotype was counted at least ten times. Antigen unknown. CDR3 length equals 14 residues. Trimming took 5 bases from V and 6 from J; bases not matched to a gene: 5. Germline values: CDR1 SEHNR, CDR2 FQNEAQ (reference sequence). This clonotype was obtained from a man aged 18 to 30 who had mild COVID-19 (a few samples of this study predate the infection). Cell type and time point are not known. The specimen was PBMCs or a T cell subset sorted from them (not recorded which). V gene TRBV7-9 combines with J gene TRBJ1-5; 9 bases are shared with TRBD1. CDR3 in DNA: TGTGCCAGCAGCACCGGACAGGGGACTCAGCCCCAGCATTTT. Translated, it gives CASSTGQGTQPQHF.